One sample yielded the 23 T cell receptor beta chains listed below, sequenced in a study of beta chain features in type 1 diabetes. Study outcomes and limitations: All four CD4+ subsets of Type 1 diabetes patients contained TCRB CDR3s that were moderately but significantly shorter.

Their specific antigens are unknown. The isolated RNA, all of it, was reverse transcribed, so expressed TCRB transcripts were what got sequenced. Produced via immunoSEQ multiplex PCR; TCRdb's table is partial and in-frame only. The data contain about 150,000 clones, approximately 8.1% of them singletons. Material for sequencing was central memory CD4+ T cells from blood. The source is a man aged 18 to 29 with type 1 diabetes.

V and J are TRBV7-2 and TRBJ1-5; 9 bases align to TRBD1. CDR3 length equals 15 residues. The ends lost 1 base at V and 4 bases at J; junction bases unmatched: 2. Germline lookup yields CDR1 SGHTA and CDR2 FQGNSA. This CDR3 reads CASSLGGTGNQPQHF. CDR3 nucleotide sequence: TGTGCCAGCAGCTTAGGAGGGACAGGGAATCAGCCCCAGCATTTT.

This clone was seen a few times. The chain couples TRBV27 to TRBJ1-1; D may be TRBD1 (6 bases). Trimming removed 6 bases from V and 7 bases from J, with 15 bases in between. The CDR3 covers 13 residues. CDR1 is MNHEY, CDR2 SMNVEV, per germline (reference sequence). DNA of the CDR3: TGTGCCAGCAGACAGGGCCCCACTAGTGAAGCTTTCTTT. Its protein product is CASRQGPTSEAFF.

This clone was seen more than once but under ten times. Additional DNA sequences in this sample encode the identical CDR3. The CDR3 here is CASSVGTNYGYTF. DNA of the CDR3: TGTGCCAGCAGCGTAGGGACAAACTATGGCTACACCTTC. This sequence joins TRBV9 and TRBJ1-2; possible D gene TRBD1, 5 bases. CDR1 and CDR2 from the germline V gene are SGDLS and YYNGEE. V lost 0 bases to trimming and J lost 2 bases, with 5 bases between them. The CDR3 is 13 amino acids.

The chain couples TRBV4-3 to TRBJ2-5; 7 bases are a match to TRBD2. Germline trimming cut 1 base from V and 4 bases from J; bases unmatched to any gene: 3. CDR3 length: 14 residues. Germline CDR1 and CDR2: LGHNA and YSLEER. CDR3 loop: CASSQGGEGETQYF. The DNA for the CDR3 is TGCGCCAGCAGCCAAGGAGGGGAGGGAGAGACCCAGTACTTC.

The rearrangement links TRBV9 to TRBJ2-2; D perhaps matches TRBD1 (5 bases). Trimming stripped 7 bases from V and 3 bases from J, with 10 bases between. Germline V gene data show CDR1 as SGDLS and CDR2 as YYNGEE. This CDR3 comprises 13 residues. CDR3 residues: CASRLGDTGELFF. The CDR3 region has the DNA TGTGCCAGCCGTCTAGGGGACACCGGGGAGCTGTTTTTT.

This clone was detected a few times. V and J are TRBV15 and TRBJ1-2; maybe TRBD1 (6 bases). Germline V lookup: CDR1 LNHNV, CDR2 YYDKDF (reference sequence). This CDR3 region has 12 residues. Trimming pared 3 bases from V and 7 bases from J, leaving 9 bases between. The CDR3 DNA sequence: TGTGCCACCAGCAGGGACAGATTTGGCTACACCTTC. Amino acids: CATSRDRFGYTF.

The gene calls are TRBV7-2 and TRBJ2-5; 7 nucleotides align to TRBD1. The ends lost 8 bases at V and 3 bases at J; junction bases unmatched: 9. CDR3 length equals 14 residues. CDR1 is SGHTA and CDR2 is FQGNSA in the germline V gene. For the CDR3, the DNA is TGTGCCAGCGGCGGCAGGGGGATGAAAGAGACCCAGTACTTC. Protein: CASGGRGMKETQYF.

The chain is built from TRBV5-6 and TRBJ2-1; D call uncertain. CDR1 and CDR2 (germline): SGHDT, YYEEEE. CDR3 length equals 13 residues. V lost 0 bases, J lost 10 bases, and 11 bases lay in between. DNA for the CDR3: TGTGCCAGCAGCTTGGAAGGAGTTCGGGAGCAGTTCTTC. Residues: CASSLEGVREQFF. Supplemented by reference TRBV5-6 and TRBJ2-1, the full variable domain reads DAGVTQSPTHLIKTRGQQVTLRCSPKSGHDTVSWYQQALGQGPQFIFQYYEEEERQRGNFPDRFSGHQFPNYSSELNVNALLLGDSALYLCASSLEGVREQFFGPGTRLTVL.

The V gene is TRBV30, the J gene TRBJ1-3; no definite D call. The CDR3 length is 14 residues. Germline V gives CDR1 GTSNPN, CDR2 SVGIG (reference sequence). Trimming took 2 bases from V and 2 from J, leaving 10 bases between them. The CDR3 bases are TGTGCCTGGAGTCGGGAACGGGCTGGAAACACCATATATTTT. Its translation is CAWSRERAGNTIYF.

The gene calls are TRBV11-2 and TRBJ2-1; possibly TRBD2 for D (5 bases). V was cut by 6 bases and J by 6 bases, with 18 bases left in between. Per the germline V gene, CDR1 is SGHAT and CDR2 is FQNNGV. This CDR3 has 15 residues. CDR3: CASRPPGLNGNEQFF. Here the CDR3 DNA reads TGTGCCAGCAGGCCACCGGGGTTGAACGGCAATGAGCAGTTCTTC.

V gene TRBV7-9 combines with J gene TRBJ2-5; 7 bases are shared with TRBD1. This CDR3 comprises 13 residues. The V and J ends lost 6 bases and 6 bases, in that order; junction bases with no gene match: 7. Germline V gene lookup returns CDR1 SEHNR and CDR2 FQNEAQ (reference sequence). The CDR3 region has the DNA TGTGCCAGCAGTTTCCAGGGGGAGCAGACCCAGTACTTC. It translates to CASSFQGEQTQYF.

The chain links TRBV7-9 to TRBJ2-1; TRBD2 agrees at 9 bases. This CDR3 is built from 15 residues. With 5 bases clipped from V and 9 bases from J, the junction kept 11 bases outside the gene matches. Germline CDR1 SEHNR, CDR2 FQNEAQ (reference sequence). This CDR3 reads CASSRRSGRVFEQFF. The CDR3 DNA sequence: TGTGCCAGCAGCCGCCGTAGCGGGAGAGTCTTTGAGCAGTTCTTC.

The chain combines TRBV5-4 with TRBJ2-3; 7 bases are a match to TRBD2. Looked up from germline, CDR1 is SGHNT and CDR2 is YYREEE (reference sequence). The CDR3 contains 16 residues. The junction had 4 bases not matched to a gene; V was cut back by 0 bases and J by 0 bases. The CDR3 bases are TGTGCCAGCAGCTTGGTGGTAGCGGGCAGCACAGATACGCAGTATTTT. Its protein product is CASSLVVAGSTDTQYF.

This clone occurred a few times. The rearrangement links TRBV2 to TRBJ2-3, with 8 nucleotides matching TRBD2. CDR3 length equals 16 residues. Trimming removed 4 bases from V and 2 bases from J; junction bases left unmatched: 8. In germline, CDR1 is SNHLY, CDR2 FYNNEI. The CDR3 sequence: CASSGPGTRVTDTQYF. The CDR3, as DNA: TGTGCCAGCAGTGGGCCCGGGACTAGAGTCACAGATACGCAGTATTTT.

The table lists this clone with a few counts. The chain is built from TRBV4-1 and TRBJ2-7; 9 nucleotides line up with TRBD1. CDR1 MGHRA and CDR2 YSYEKL come from the germline V gene. With 3 bases clipped from V and 5 bases from J, the junction kept 11 bases outside the gene matches. This CDR3 region has 16 residues. The CDR3 sequence is CASSQETGGAIHEQYF. The CDR3 DNA sequence: TGCGCCAGCAGCCAGGAAACAGGGGGCGCTATCCACGAGCAGTACTTC.

In its sample, this clone was seen a few times. The V gene is TRBV11-2, the J gene TRBJ2-1; TRBD2 matches 7 bases. Germline CDR1 and CDR2: SGHAT and FQNNGV. The CDR3 is 16 amino acids. V lost 1 base to trimming and J lost 3 bases; unmatched junction nucleotides: 6. The CDR3 DNA reads TGTGCCAGCAGCTTAGTCCTTACGGGGGGCTACAATGAGCAGTTCTTC. It is translated as CASSLVLTGGYNEQFF.

V and J are TRBV2 and TRBJ2-5, with D possibly TRBD2 on 5 matching bases. Deletions cut 6 bases from V and 2 bases from J, with 7 bases between. Germline loops: CDR1 SNHLY, CDR2 FYNNEI. CDR3 size: 12 residues. CDR3 nucleotide sequence: TGTGCCAGCAGACGGGATCAAGAGACCCAGTACTTC. This translates into CASRRDQETQYF.

The gene calls are TRBV7-9 and TRBJ2-7, with 7 bases matching TRBD1. The V gene's germline CDR1 is SEHNR and CDR2 FQNEAQ (reference sequence). CDR3 length: 15 amino acids. With V trimmed by 5 bases and J by 0 bases, 7 bases remained unmatched. The CDR3 here is CASSPRQGSSYEQYF. CDR3 DNA sequence: TGTGCCAGCAGCCCAAGACAGGGTAGCTCCTACGAGCAGTACTTC. Full variable domain (outside the CDR3, taken from reference TRBV7-9 and TRBJ2-7): DTGVSQNPRHKITKRGQNVTFRCDPISEHNRLYWYRQTLGQGPEFLTYFQNEAQLEKSRLLSDRFSAERPKGSFSTLEIQRTEQGDSAMYLCASSPRQGSSYEQYFGPGTRLTVT.

This clone was picked up many times. The rearrangement joins TRBV2 to TRBJ2-1; D gene unclear. The CDR3 is 14 amino acids. Trimming removed 5 bases from V and 4 bases from J, with 12 bases in between. Germline CDR1 is SNHLY and CDR2 is FYNNEI. The CDR3, as DNA: TGTGCCAGCAGTTCTATGGGCAGTTACAATGAGCAGTTCTTC. Protein sequence: CASSSMGSYNEQFF. Full variable domain (missing parts from reference TRBV2 and TRBJ2-1): EPEVTQTPSHQVTQMGQEVILRCVPISNHLYFYWYRQILGQKVEFLVSFYNNEISEKSEIFDDQFSVERPDGSNFTLKIRSTKLEDSAMYFCASSSMGSYNEQFFGPGTRLTVL.

This clone was observed a few times. Here the CDR3 reads CASSQGAQETQYF. CDR3 in DNA: TGTGCCAGCAGCCAGGGGGCCCAAGAGACCCAGTACTTC. V usage is TRBV7-2 and J usage is TRBJ2-5; 8 nucleotides match TRBD1. CDR1 and CDR2 (germline): SGHTA, FQGNSA. V was clipped by 5 bases and J by 1 base; unmatched bases: 0. The CDR3 is 13 amino acids.

This clone has only a few counts. This chain joins TRBV4-1 and TRBJ2-3; 10 nucleotides agree with TRBD2. V lost 4 bases and J lost 1; bases outside the gene matches: 5. From germline, CDR1 is MGHRA and CDR2 YSYEKL. There are 16 residues in the CDR3. The CDR3 is CASSLGTSAGTDTQYF. The CDR3 nucleotides are TGCGCCAGCAGCCTAGGGACTAGCGCCGGCACAGATACGCAGTATTTT.

This rearrangement joins TRBV7-9 to TRBJ1-6; D may be TRBD1 (6 bases). The V gene's germline CDR1 is SEHNR and CDR2 FQNEAQ (reference sequence). The length of the CDR3 is 13 residues. Trimming shortened V by 9 bases and J by 6 bases, and 12 bases separated the two germline ends. Written as DNA, the CDR3 is TGTGCCAGTACGGGACACGGTAATTCACCCCTCCACTTT. Translated: CASTGHGNSPLHF.

The DNA of the CDR3 is TGTGCCACGGGGTCCTCTGGGGCCAACGTCCTGACTTTC. Amino acid sequence: CATGSSGANVLTF. J is TRBJ2-6 and V is TRBV10-3; maybe TRBD2 (5 bases). V dropped 10 bases and J dropped 0 bases, with 7 bases sitting between them. Germline V gives CDR1 ENHRY, CDR2 SYGVKD. CDR3 length equals 13 residues.